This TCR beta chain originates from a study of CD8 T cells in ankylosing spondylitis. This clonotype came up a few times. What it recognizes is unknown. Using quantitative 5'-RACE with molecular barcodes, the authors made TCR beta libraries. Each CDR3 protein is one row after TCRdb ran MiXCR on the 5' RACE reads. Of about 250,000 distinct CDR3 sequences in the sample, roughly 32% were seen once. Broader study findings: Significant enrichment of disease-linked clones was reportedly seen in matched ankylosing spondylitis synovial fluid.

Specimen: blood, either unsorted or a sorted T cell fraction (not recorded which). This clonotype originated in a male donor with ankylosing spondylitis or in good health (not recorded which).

In DNA, the CDR3 is TGTGCCAGCAGCTTATTGGGGGCGCGGTCACCCCTCCACTTT. It encodes CASSLLGARSPLHF. This rearrangement joins TRBV7-2 to TRBJ1-6, with a tentative D call TRBD1 (6 bases). Trimming stripped 2 bases from V and 10 bases from J, with 12 bases between. CDR3 length: 14 residues. Germline CDR1 is SGHTA and CDR2 is FQGNSA.